These 9 T cell receptor beta chains were all obtained from the same sample, sequenced in a study of cytomegalovirus exposure and HLA in healthy donors. Measured with immunoSEQ multiplex PCR; TCRdb has only the in-frame clones, and not every one. Of approximately 160,000 clones listed, roughly 96% were seen once; the top ten hold around 0.9%. Sequencing input: PBMCs. These receptors were obtained from a young woman in good health and CMV-seronegative.

V gene TRBV27 combines with J gene TRBJ2-3, with 8 bases matching TRBD2. This CDR3 contains 14 residues. CDR1 and CDR2 from the germline V gene are MNHEY and SMNVEV (reference sequence). Trimming at V came to 7 bases and at J to 1 base, leaving 4 bases not matched to a gene. CDR3: CASTYGGGTDTQYF. The CDR3, as DNA: TGTGCCAGCACCTACGGGGGGGGCACAGATACGCAGTATTTT.

This sequence joins TRBV30 and TRBJ2-7; a possible D gene is TRBD2 (6 bases). Between the trimmed V and J ends, which lost 5 bases and 1 base, there was a span of 15 bases. CDR1 GTSNPN and CDR2 SVGIG come from the germline V gene (reference sequence). This CDR3 has 14 amino acids. This CDR3 is CAWSGTPLSYEQYF. In DNA, the CDR3 is TGTGCCTGGTCCGGGACTCCACTTTCCTACGAGCAGTACTTC.

The chain joins TRBV5-6 to TRBJ1-3, with D possibly matching TRBD1 (6 bases). Germline lookup yields CDR1 SGHDT and CDR2 YYEEEE. CDR3 size: 15 residues. V was cut by 4 bases and J by 4 bases, with 15 bases left in between. The CDR3 sequence is CASSLGAGPGNTIYF. The CDR3 region has the DNA TGTGCCAGCAGCCTGGGGGCAGGGCCGGGAAACACCATATATTTT.

In DNA form, the CDR3 reads TGTGCCAGCTCACCAGGAGGAGCTAGCACAGATACGCAGTATTTT. Translating gives CASSPGGASTDTQYF. The chain is built from TRBV18 and TRBJ2-3; a weak D match, TRBD2 (5 bases). CDR1 is KGHSH, CDR2 LQKENI, per germline. V was clipped by 2 bases and J by 0 bases, with 9 bases between them. The CDR3 is 15 amino acids.

The chain has TRBV4-1 and TRBJ1-5; no definite D call. This CDR3 has 15 amino acids. The germline V gene encodes CDR1 MGHRA and CDR2 YSYEKL. V lost 4 bases and J lost 0, with 10 bases in between. This CDR3 is CASSRQAVSNQPQHF. The DNA for the CDR3 is TGCGCCAGCAGCCGCCAGGCAGTTAGCAATCAGCCCCAGCATTTT.

The chain carries TRBV6-5 and TRBJ2-7; 7 bases match TRBD2. The CDR3 length is 13 residues. Looked up from germline, CDR1 is MNHEY and CDR2 is SVGAGI. V was pared by 6 bases and J by 0 bases, with 2 bases of the junction left unmatched. CDR3 sequence reads: CASSRTSSYEQYF. For the CDR3, the DNA is TGTGCCAGCAGCAGGACTAGCTCCTACGAGCAGTACTTC.

The chain recombines TRBV7-6 with TRBJ2-2, with TRBD1 as a possible D gene (6 bases). The V end was cut by 3 bases, the J end by 6 bases, with 8 bases between. This CDR3 spans 13 amino acids. Germline V lookup: CDR1 SGHVS, CDR2 FNYEAQ. The chain's CDR3 is CASSFQGSGELFF. CDR3 coding DNA: TGTGCCAGCAGCTTTCAGGGGTCCGGGGAGCTGTTTTTT. Filled out from reference TRBV7-6 and TRBJ2-2, the complete variable domain reads GAGVSQSPRYKVTKRGQDVALRCDPISGHVSLYWYRQALGQGPEFLTYFNYEAQQDKSGLPNDRFSAERPEGSISTLTIQRTEQRDSAMYRCASSFQGSGELFFGEGSRLTVL.

The chain joins TRBV11-2 to TRBJ2-7, with TRBD1 identical over 9 bases. The germline gives CDR1 SGHAT, CDR2 FQNNGV. V trimming: 3 bases; J trimming: 1 base; junction bases outside the gene matches: 1. The CDR3 covers 14 residues. The CDR3 DNA sequence: TGTGCCAGCAGCTTCGGGACAGGGTCCTACGAGCAGTACTTC. This sequence encodes CASSFGTGSYEQYF.

J is TRBJ2-5 and V is TRBV7-9, with D possibly TRBD2 on 6 matching bases. Germline CDR1 SEHNR, CDR2 FQNEAQ (reference sequence). Trimming pared 5 bases from V and 5 bases from J, leaving 18 bases between. The CDR3 extends over 15 amino acids. The CDR3 is CASSPTRLGRETQYF. In DNA form, the CDR3 reads TGTGCCAGCAGCCCCACCCGACTAGGAAGGGAGACCCAGTACTTC.